Below, 17 T cell receptor beta chains from the same sample are listed, as sequenced in a study of blood T cell repertoires in COVID-19 (dated by TCRdb to about 2020). To prepare the library, the immunoSEQ multiplex PCR assay was applied. Imported from immuneACCESS, the table was reduced by TCRdb to in-frame sequences with V and J called. These copies leave out some clones; in studies compared against another copy, an unresolved V gene accounts for under half, and the cause of the remainder is not known. In this sample the table shows under 150,000 clones, approximately 79% of which occur a single time. The ten largest clonotypes hold under 3% of the sample. Specimen: PBMCs or T cells enriched from blood (not recorded which). The origin of the receptors is a woman aged 45 to 65 who had recovered from COVID-19.

V and J are TRBV27 and TRBJ2-7, with TRBD1 matching over 10 bases. This CDR3 is 16 amino acids long. The ends lost 7 bases at V and 6 bases at J; junction bases unmatched: 15. The germline V gene has CDR1 MNHEY and CDR2 SMNVEV (reference sequence). CDR3 sequence: CASKPVFMGQGSEQYF. The CDR3, as DNA: TGTGCCAGCAAGCCCGTTTTTATGGGACAGGGGTCCGAGCAGTACTTC.

The rearrangement joins TRBV5-1 to TRBJ1-6; possibly TRBD1 for D (6 bases). V was cut by 4 bases and J by 8 bases, with 13 bases left in between. The V gene's germline CDR1 is SGHRS and CDR2 YFSETQ. CDR3 length equals 14 residues. CDR3 nucleotide sequence: TGCGCCAGCAGCACCGGGGACAAGGATTCACCCCTCCACTTT. This gives the protein CASSTGDKDSPLHF.

The V gene is TRBV7-9, the J gene TRBJ2-5; D remains unclear. V was cut by 1 base and J by 8 bases, with 11 bases left in between. CDR1 and CDR2 (germline): SEHNR, FQNEAQ (reference sequence). This CDR3 region has 13 residues. CDR3 in amino acids: CASSLGVAGTQYF. CDR3 nucleotides: TGTGCCAGCAGCTTAGGAGTAGCTGGTACCCAGTACTTC. The variable domain in full, with the rest retrieved from reference TRBV7-9 and TRBJ2-5, is DTGVSQNPRHKITKRGQNVTFRCDPISEHNRLYWYRQTLGQGPEFLTYFQNEAQLEKSRLLSDRFSAERPKGSFSTLEIQRTEQGDSAMYLCASSLGVAGTQYFGPGTRLLVL.

This clone has more than one count but fewer than ten. The chain has TRBV4-1 and TRBJ2-7; 8 bases are shared with TRBD2. The germline gives CDR1 MGHRA, CDR2 YSYEKL. Trimming removed 0 bases from V and 2 bases from J; junction bases left unmatched: 9. The CDR3 has 17 amino acids. CDR3 DNA sequence: TGCGCCAGCAGCCAAGATACACAGCGGGGGAGAACCTACGAGCAGTACTTC. This translates into CASSQDTQRGRTYEQYF.

V and J are TRBV6-5 and TRBJ2-7; tentative D call: TRBD2 (6 bases). The V gene lost 5 bases and the J gene lost 3 bases, with 11 bases spanning the gap. In germline, CDR1 is MNHEY, CDR2 SVGAGI. The CDR3 contains 13 residues. CDR3 in DNA: TGTGCCAGCAGTATCGGGGAGGTCTACGAGCAGTACTTC. Amino acid sequence: CASSIGEVYEQYF.

The CDR3 DNA sequence: TGTGCCAGCAGCTCCGGGACATCGGGCTACACCTTC. Translation: CASSSGTSGYTF. The chain uses TRBV7-9 and TRBJ1-2, with a possible D match to TRBD1 (6 bases). CDR3 length equals 12 residues. Germline V gives CDR1 SEHNR, CDR2 FQNEAQ (reference sequence). With 4 bases removed from V and 8 bases from J, the gap between germline ends came to 11 bases.

This clone was recorded only once. V gene TRBV11-3 combines with J gene TRBJ2-2; the match to TRBD1 covers 9 bases. The germline V gene has CDR1 SGHNT and CDR2 YENEEA. The CDR3 extends over 16 amino acids. V was clipped by 5 bases and J by 3 bases; unmatched bases: 7. For the CDR3, the DNA is TGTGCCAGCAGCCTTGGGGGGACAGGGCACACCGGGGAGCTGTTTTTT. Its translation is CASSLGGTGHTGELFF.

The V gene is TRBV11-3, the J gene TRBJ1-6; 11 bases are a match to TRBD1. V dropped 5 bases and J dropped 8; count of bases not matched to a gene: 8. Germline-derived CDR1 and CDR2 are SGHNT and YENEEA. The CDR3 is 16 amino acids. The CDR3, as DNA: TGTGCCAGCAGCGGCGGACAGGGGGCGGCTCATTCACCCCTCCACTTT. This gives the protein CASSGGQGAAHSPLHF.

The V call is TRBV19, the J call TRBJ2-1; 8 positions agree with TRBD2. CDR1 is LNHDA, CDR2 SQIVND, per germline (reference sequence). The CDR3 covers 15 residues. J gave up 6 bases and V 6 bases, and 10 bases lay outside the gene matches. CDR3 residues: CASSPTSGVSNEQFF. CDR3 bases: TGTGCCAGTAGCCCAACTAGCGGAGTTTCCAATGAGCAGTTCTTC. Full variable domain (remainder filled in from reference TRBV19 and TRBJ2-1): DGGITQSPKYLFRKEGQNVTLSCEQNLNHDAMYWYRQDPGQGLRLIYYSQIVNDFQKGDIAEGYSVSREKKESFPLTVTSAQKNPTAFYLCASSPTSGVSNEQFFGPGTRLTVL.

The V gene is TRBV30, the J gene TRBJ2-1, with 14 bases that match TRBD2. With 2 bases clipped from V and 0 bases from J, the junction kept 15 bases outside the gene matches. The CDR3 contains 21 residues. Germline values: CDR1 GTSNPN, CDR2 SVGIG (reference sequence). The CDR3 nucleotides read TGTGCCTGGAGTCTCAAACCGGGACTAGCGGGGGAGCACGCCTCCTACAATGAGCAGTTCTTC. Amino acid sequence: CAWSLKPGLAGEHASYNEQFF.

This clone was found a few times. The CDR3 nucleotides read TGTGCCAGCAGTGACAGTACTAACTATGGCTACACCTTC. Translated, it gives CASSDSTNYGYTF. The V and J genes are TRBV6-1 and TRBJ1-2; no clear D gene. Trimming cost V 3 bases and J 0 bases, with 5 bases left between them. CDR1 MNHNS and CDR2 SASEGT come from the germline V gene. The CDR3 has 13 residues.

The gene calls are TRBV24-1 and TRBJ1-4; 11 bases fit TRBD1. The CDR3 loop spans 15 amino acids. The V gene's germline CDR1 is KGHDR and CDR2 SFDVKD. Unmatched junction bases numbered 4, after V lost 4 bases and J lost 7 bases. The CDR3, as DNA: TGTGCCACCAGTGACCCCGGACAGGGGGCTGAAAAACTGTTTTTT. Translated: CATSDPGQGAEKLFF.

This clone was seen a handful of times. The chain links TRBV25-1 to TRBJ1-5; D not certain. Germline CDR1 reads MGHDK; CDR2 reads SYGVNS. V dropped 1 base and J dropped 0 bases, with 4 bases sitting between them. This CDR3 has 14 amino acids. CDR3 bases: TGTGCCAGCAGTGAATCAGATAGCAATCAGCCCCAGCATTTT. Translation: CASSESDSNQPQHF.

The chain employs TRBV5-1 and TRBJ1-2; D is possibly TRBD1 (6 bases). V was trimmed by 5 bases and J by 5 bases, leaving 16 bases between them. This CDR3 is built from 14 residues. Looked up from germline, CDR1 is SGHRS and CDR2 is YFSETQ. CDR3 residues: CASSWALDRYGYTF. CDR3 nucleotides: TGCGCCAGCAGTTGGGCCCTGGACAGATATGGCTACACCTTC.

The chain joins TRBV10-2 to TRBJ2-7; a possible D gene is TRBD2 (6 bases). The CDR3 covers 13 residues. The V gene's germline CDR1 is WSHSY and CDR2 SAAADI. V lost 2 bases, J lost 7 bases, and 12 bases lay in between. The CDR3 bases are TGCGCCAGCAGTGAGCATCCAGGGAGGGAGCAGTACTTC. It codes for CASSEHPGREQYF.

This CDR3 reads CASSEAWSEFTNTEAFF. The CDR3 DNA is TGTGCCAGCAGTGAAGCTTGGAGCGAGTTCACGAACACTGAAGCTTTCTTT. The chain joins TRBV2 to TRBJ1-1; D unresolved. The CDR3 runs to 17 residues. The V gene's germline CDR1 is SNHLY and CDR2 FYNNEI. V lost 0 bases to trimming and J lost 1 base, with 15 bases between them.

This clone was detected only once. CDR3 bases: TGTGCCAGCAGCCCCCGGACAGGGGATGGCAAAAACATTCAGTACTTC. Its translation: CASSPRTGDGKNIQYF. V gene TRBV28 combines with J gene TRBJ2-4, with TRBD1 identical over 9 bases. Germline V gives CDR1 MDHEN, CDR2 SYDVKM. The CDR3 spans 16 residues. The J segment lost 3 bases and the V segment lost 6 bases, leaving 9 bases of the junction unmatched.